This TCR beta chain appears in the sequencing data of a study of shared clonotypes between healthy human individuals. The V segment lost 3 bases and the J segment 4 bases; nucleotides outside the gene matches: 12. The germline V gene encodes CDR1 SGHKS and CDR2 YYEKEE (reference sequence). The CDR3 spans 16 residues. Method: immunoSEQ multiplex PCR; TCRdb's copy keeps in-frame clones and lacks some. The table has 2 million to 3 million clones, more than 90% seen once. The chain couples TRBV5-5 to TRBJ2-5, with 7 bases fitting TRBD1. The sequence derives from a man aged 18 to 29 in good health. Source material: naive CD4+ T cells sorted from blood. Subset in this sample: CD45RA+ positively selected. The CDR3 region has the DNA TGTGCCAGCAGCTACGGACAGGCCTCGTTCCTAGAGACCCAGTACTTC. Its protein is CASSYGQASFLETQYF. The full variable domain, with the rest looked up from reference TRBV5-5 and TRBJ2-5, is DAGVTQSPTHLIKTRGQQVTLRCSPISGHKSVSWYQQVLGQGPQFIFQYYEKEERGRGNFPDRFSARQFPNYSSELNVNALLLGDSALYLCASSYGQASFLETQYFGPGTRLLVL.